Presented here are 16 T cell receptor beta chains from one specimen sequenced in a study of blood T cells in healthy people across ages. PCR was performed a second time for about 7 to 12 cycles using a sample-barcoded 5' primer and a J-beta primer mix. TCRdb processed the 5' RACE reads anew with MiXCR; each CDR3 protein has one entry. This repertoire shows approximately 2,000,000 distinct CDR3 sequences, about 39% found once; its top ten account for around 23%. Sequencing was performed on blood. The receptors were sampled from a human donor in good health.

This clonotype has a handful of counts. CDR3 amino acids: CASSSLAGGHHEQFF. CDR3 nucleotides: TGTGCCAGCAGCTCCTTAGCGGGGGGGCATCATGAGCAGTTCTTC. V usage is TRBV11-2 and J usage is TRBJ2-1; 11 nucleotides line up with TRBD2. Germline V gives CDR1 SGHAT, CDR2 FQNNGV. The CDR3 has 15 amino acids. V was clipped by 4 bases and J by 8 bases; unmatched bases: 7. The full variable domain, its missing parts supplied by reference TRBV11-2 and TRBJ2-1, is EAGVAQSPRYKIIEKRQSVAFWCNPISGHATLYWYQQILGQGPKLLIQFQNNGVVDDSQLPKDRFSAERLKGVDSTLKIQPAKLEDSAVYLCASSSLAGGHHEQFFGPGTRLTVL.

This CDR3 is CASSLRSDREAFF. As DNA, the CDR3 is TGTGCCAGCAGCTTAAGGAGTGACAGAGAAGCTTTCTTT. The chain is built from TRBV7-9 and TRBJ1-1, with D possibly TRBD1 on 5 matching bases. Trimming left V 2 bases short and J 8 bases short, with 12 bases between. The CDR3 has 13 amino acids. The germline CDR1 and CDR2 sequences are SEHNR and FQNEAQ (reference sequence).

The sample holds many counts of this clonotype. V usage is TRBV29-1 and J usage is TRBJ2-3; TRBD2 matches at 7 bases. CDR3 length: 13 amino acids. V was pared by 6 bases and J by 6 bases, with 9 bases of the junction left unmatched. The germline V gene has CDR1 SQVTM and CDR2 ANQGSEA. The CDR3 region is CSVLPQLADTQYF. The CDR3 region has the DNA TGCAGCGTCCTGCCCCAACTAGCGGATACGCAGTATTTT.

This chain connects TRBV27 to TRBJ2-7; 9 bases agree with TRBD2. The CDR3 sequence is 16 residues long. V was pared by 3 bases and J by 2 bases, with 8 bases of the junction left unmatched. Germline-derived CDR1 and CDR2 are MNHEY and SMNVEV (reference sequence). For the CDR3, the DNA is TGTGCCAGCAGTTTGTCTAGCGGGGATTCTACCTACGAGCAGTACTTC. It codes for CASSLSSGDSTYEQYF.

The chain links TRBV6-1 to TRBJ2-1; 8 bases map to TRBD2. The V gene's germline CDR1 is MNHNS and CDR2 SASEGT. The CDR3 has 17 amino acids. The V and J ends lost 6 bases and 6 bases, in that order; junction bases with no gene match: 16. The CDR3 bases are TGTGCCAGCAGCATCTATCTCACGGGACTAGTCTTCAATGAGCAGTTCTTC. It yields the protein CASSIYLTGLVFNEQFF.

V and J are TRBV28 and TRBJ2-5; D is uncertain. V was trimmed by 2 bases and J by 2 bases, leaving 12 bases between them. The CDR3 contains 15 residues. Germline V lookup: CDR1 MDHEN, CDR2 SYDVKM. For the CDR3, the DNA is TGTGCCAGCAGTTTAAGTATCTCCCGTCAAGAGACCCAGTACTTC. Protein product: CASSLSISRQETQYF.

This clonotype was seen many times. J is TRBJ2-7 and V is TRBV20-1; tentatively, D is TRBD1 (6 bases). The CDR3 runs 11 residues. Germline V gene data show CDR1 as DFQATT and CDR2 as SNEGSKA (reference sequence). Trimming removed 7 bases from V and 2 bases from J, with 9 bases in between. In nucleotides, the CDR3 is TGCAGTGTTCGGACAGCCTACGAGCAGTACTTC. Translation: CSVRTAYEQYF.

This clonotype appeared once. V usage is TRBV7-2 and J usage is TRBJ1-1; possibly TRBD1 for D (6 bases). The V gene lost 5 bases and the J gene lost 0 bases, with 28 bases spanning the gap. This CDR3 has 20 residues. Germline-derived CDR1 and CDR2 are SGHTA and FQGNSA. The chain's CDR3 is CASSPKGGRTPSFVNTEAFF. The CDR3 bases are TGTGCCAGCAGCCCTAAGGGGGGGCGAACCCCCTCATTTGTGAACACTGAAGCTTTCTTT.

This clonotype appeared a few times. DNA for the CDR3: TGCGCCAGCAGTCAATCACCCGAGGAGACCCAGTACTTC. Encoded protein: CASSQSPEETQYF. This chain links TRBV5-1 with TRBJ2-5; D gene uncertain. CDR3 length equals 13 residues. Germline V gene data show CDR1 as SGHRS and CDR2 as YFSETQ. V lost 5 bases, J lost 5 bases, and 13 bases lay in between.

V and J are TRBV28 and TRBJ2-7; possible D gene TRBD1, 6 bases. The CDR3 runs to 15 residues. Germline CDR1 MDHEN, CDR2 SYDVKM. V was pared by 2 bases and J by 3 bases, with 14 bases between. The CDR3, as DNA: TGTGCCAGCAGTTTAAAGGGGGACACCGTCTACGAGCAGTACTTC. The encoded protein is CASSLKGDTVYEQYF.

Only a few counts were recorded for this clonotype. The CDR3 reads CSVEARDNEQFF. Written as DNA, the CDR3 is TGCAGCGTTGAGGCCCGTGACAATGAGCAGTTCTTC. The chain has TRBV29-1 and TRBJ2-1; D is unresolved. The CDR3 spans 12 residues. The V gene's germline CDR1 is SQVTM and CDR2 ANQGSEA. Trimming pared 3 bases from V and 5 bases from J, leaving 8 bases between.

The chain uses TRBV7-2 and TRBJ2-7; TRBD1 is a possible D gene (5 bases). This CDR3 region has 15 residues. Trimming cost V 0 bases and J 3 bases, with 12 bases left between them. From germline, CDR1 is SGHTA and CDR2 FQGNSA. This chain's CDR3 is CASSLATGNLYEQYF. The CDR3 DNA sequence: TGTGCCAGCAGCTTAGCCACAGGAAACCTCTACGAGCAGTACTTC.

This clonotype occurred a few times. The gene calls are TRBV2 and TRBJ2-1; unclear D gene. Germline V gene sequence: CDR1 SNHLY, CDR2 FYNNEI. Between the trimmed V and J ends, which lost 3 bases and 5 bases, there was a span of 11 bases. The CDR3 runs 14 residues. The DNA of the CDR3 is TGTGCCAGCAGTGATCGGGCTAGAAACAATGAGCAGTTCTTC. Residues: CASSDRARNNEQFF.

This clonotype came up a few times. The V call is TRBV28, the J call TRBJ1-6, with D possibly TRBD1 on 6 matching bases. This CDR3 has 14 residues. Per the germline V gene, CDR1 is MDHEN and CDR2 is SYDVKM. With 6 bases removed from V and 10 bases from J, the gap between germline ends came to 16 bases. The CDR3 protein is CASRLAGARSPLHF. DNA for the CDR3: TGTGCCAGCAGGCTTGCGGGGGCGAGATCACCCCTCCACTTT.

V gene TRBV6-5 combines with J gene TRBJ1-2, with D perhaps TRBD1 (5 bases). V was clipped by 3 bases and J by 4 bases, with 12 bases between them. CDR3 length equals 14 residues. Germline V gene sequence: CDR1 MNHEY, CDR2 SVGAGI. CDR3 in amino acids: CASSYQGTTYGYTF. In nucleotides, the CDR3 is TGTGCCAGCAGTTATCAGGGTACGACCTATGGCTACACCTTC.

The V call is TRBV27, the J call TRBJ2-5; 13 bases align to TRBD2. The J call may be in error: the DNA end matches TRBJ2-7 better. CDR1 MNHEY and CDR2 SMNVEV come from the germline V gene (reference sequence). This CDR3 contains 16 residues. CDR3 region: CASSTSGGAVYYEQYF. CDR3 DNA sequence: TGTGCCAGCAGTACTAGCGGGGGGGCCGTTTACTACGAGCAGTACTTC.